The entry below gives a single TCR beta chain sequence along with its context. As yet, its antigen is unknown. Trimming took 6 bases from V and 3 from J; bases not matched to a gene: 4. CDR3 length equals 13 residues. Germline loops: CDR1 MNHEY, CDR2 SVGAGI. The data belong to a study of T-cell memory formation after mild COVID-19. From 5'RACE with constant-segment primers came TCR alpha and TCR beta cDNA libraries that carried sample barcodes and UMIs. TCRdb re-derived calls from the 5' RACE reads in MiXCR, one entry per CDR3 protein. The data hold approximately 490,000 distinct CDR3 sequences, with roughly 22% observed a single time. Study-level points and caveats: Clones that shrank (day 15 to 85) were balanced CD4/CD8, whereas later expanders leaned CD4+.

The chain couples TRBV6-5 to TRBJ2-7; 8 nucleotides match TRBD1. This clonotype was sampled from an adult woman who had mild COVID-19 (a few samples of this study predate the infection). Cell type and time point are not known. Sequenced: PBMCs or a T cell subset sorted from them (not recorded which). CDR3 amino acids: CASSAQGGYEQYF. The DNA for the CDR3 is TGTGCCAGCAGCGCACAGGGGGGCTACGAGCAGTACTTC.